The rows below give T cell receptor beta chains drawn from one sample of a study of T cell responses to AZD1222 COVID-19 vaccine. TCRdb's table, derived via immunoSEQ multiplex PCR, lists solely in-frame clones and lacks some. Here the sample spans approximately 160,000 clones, 88% being singletons. Material: peripheral blood, obtained on day 0 of MenACWY control vaccination. These receptors were obtained from an adult in good health. Both conserved end residues are part of each CDR3. Fields, in order: J gene, V gene, clone size, D gene, CDR3 protein, CDR3 DNA. A D gene is named only where the DNA matches it firmly. Not every row has a clone size; where given, it reads once, few, many or a size class.

J gene: TRBJ2-3
V gene: TRBV20-1
clone size: once
D gene: TRBD1
CDR3 protein: CSASLGTATDTQYF
CDR3 DNA: TGCAGTGCTAGTTTGGGGACAGCGACAGATACGCAGTATTTT

J gene: TRBJ2-4
V gene: TRBV18
clone size: NA
D gene: NA
CDR3 protein: CASSSDGATGNIQYF
CDR3 DNA: TGTGCCAGCTCGTCCGATGGGGCGACGGGAAACATTCAGTACTTC

J gene: TRBJ2-7
V gene: TRBV2
clone size: once
D gene: NA
CDR3 protein: CASSEGGEQYF
CDR3 DNA: TGTGCCAGCAGTGAGGGTGGCGAGCAGTACTTC

J gene: TRBJ1-1
V gene: TRBV6-5
clone size: NA
D gene: NA
CDR3 protein: CASSAGTRSGAFF
CDR3 DNA: TGTGCCAGCAGCGCCGGGACACGGAGTGGGGCTTTCTTT

J gene: TRBJ1-1
V gene: TRBV28
clone size: NA
D gene: TRBD1
CDR3 protein: CASSPLAGGTEAFF
CDR3 DNA: TGTGCCAGCAGCCCTTTGGCAGGGGGCACTGAAGCTTTCTTT

J gene: TRBJ2-2
V gene: TRBV20-1
clone size: NA
D gene: NA
CDR3 protein: CSASPGLNTGELFF
CDR3 DNA: TGCAGTGCTAGTCCCGGACTCAACACCGGGGAGCTGTTTTTT

J gene: TRBJ1-5
V gene: TRBV27
clone size: NA
D gene: NA
CDR3 protein: CASSFDRYQPQHF
CDR3 DNA: TGTGCCAGCAGTTTCGACAGGTATCAGCCCCAGCATTTT

J gene: TRBJ1-5
V gene: TRBV30
clone size: NA
D gene: TRBD1
CDR3 protein: CAWSQDRGNNQPQHF
CDR3 DNA: TGTGCCTGGAGTCAGGACAGGGGCAACAATCAGCCCCAGCATTTT

J gene: TRBJ1-5
V gene: TRBV27
clone size: NA
D gene: NA
CDR3 protein: CASSSRGLGPGPQHF
CDR3 DNA: TGTGCCAGCAGTTCCCGGGGACTTGGACCGGGGCCCCAGCATTTT

J gene: TRBJ1-2
V gene: TRBV7-2
clone size: NA
D gene: NA
CDR3 protein: CASSLGGGAVYGYTF
CDR3 DNA: TGTGCCAGCAGCTTAGGAGGGGGGGCTGTCTATGGCTACACCTTC

J gene: TRBJ1-1
V gene: TRBV2
clone size: many
D gene: NA
CDR3 protein: CASSLRGTEAFF
CDR3 DNA: TGTGCCAGCAGCCTCAGGGGCACTGAAGCTTTCTTT

J gene: TRBJ1-2
V gene: TRBV2
clone size: NA
D gene: NA
CDR3 protein: CASASGRRVGYTF
CDR3 DNA: TGTGCCAGCGCGTCGGGAAGGCGGGTTGGCTACACCTTC

J gene: TRBJ1-6
V gene: TRBV27
clone size: NA
D gene: TRBD1
CDR3 protein: CASSPGTANSPLHF
CDR3 DNA: TGTGCCAGCAGTCCCGGGACAGCTAATTCACCCCTCCACTTT

J gene: TRBJ1-2
V gene: TRBV5-1
clone size: once
D gene: NA
CDR3 protein: CASSFGEGYGYTF
CDR3 DNA: TGCGCCAGCAGCTTTGGCGAAGGCTATGGCTACACCTTC

J gene: TRBJ1-1
V gene: TRBV3-1/TRBV3-2
clone size: NA
D gene: TRBD1
CDR3 protein: CASSRNRGTEAFF
CDR3 DNA: TGTGCCAGCAGCCGGAACAGGGGCACTGAAGCTTTCTTT

J gene: TRBJ2-5
V gene: TRBV27
clone size: NA
D gene: NA
CDR3 protein: CASSSGLSQETQYF
CDR3 DNA: TGTGCCAGCAGTTCGGGGCTTTCGCAAGAGACCCAGTACTTC

J gene: TRBJ1-5
V gene: TRBV6-4
clone size: NA
D gene: TRBD1
CDR3 protein: CASSDLGQGGNQPQHF
CDR3 DNA: TGTGCCAGCAGTGACTTGGGACAGGGCGGCAATCAGCCCCAGCATTTT

J gene: TRBJ1-5
V gene: TRBV5-1
clone size: NA
D gene: NA
CDR3 protein: CASSLEGVENQPQHF
CDR3 DNA: TGCGCCAGCAGCTTGGAAGGGGTGGAAAATCAGCCCCAGCATTTT

J gene: TRBJ1-6
V gene: TRBV5-6
clone size: NA
D gene: NA
CDR3 protein: CASTQRAGNSPLHF
CDR3 DNA: TGTGCCAGCACCCAACGTGCAGGCAATTCACCCCTCCACTTT

J gene: TRBJ2-7
V gene: TRBV7-2
clone size: NA
D gene: NA
CDR3 protein: CASSSRSSGSSYEQYF
CDR3 DNA: TGTGCCAGCAGCTCCCGGTCTTCAGGGAGCTCCTACGAGCAGTACTTC

J gene: TRBJ2-3
V gene: TRBV3-1/TRBV3-2
clone size: NA
D gene: NA
CDR3 protein: CASSQDVRGGTDTQYF
CDR3 DNA: TGTGCCAGCAGCCAAGATGTTCGAGGGGGTACAGATACGCAGTATTTT

J gene: TRBJ2-5
V gene: TRBV7-2
clone size: NA
D gene: TRBD2
CDR3 protein: CASSLGVGGPAQTQYF
CDR3 DNA: TGTGCCAGCAGCTTAGGAGTGGGAGGGCCGGCGCAGACCCAGTACTTC

J gene: TRBJ2-7
V gene: TRBV11-2
clone size: once
D gene: NA
CDR3 protein: CASSFVGSRSEQYF
CDR3 DNA: TGTGCCAGCAGCTTCGTCGGGTCGCGATCCGAGCAGTACTTC

J gene: TRBJ1-6
V gene: TRBV7-9
clone size: NA
D gene: NA
CDR3 protein: CASSTAGGSPLHF
CDR3 DNA: TGTGCCAGCAGCACCGCCGGGGGATCACCCCTCCACTTT

J gene: TRBJ2-7
V gene: TRBV7-2
clone size: NA
D gene: NA
CDR3 protein: CASRRTESYEQYF
CDR3 DNA: TGTGCCAGCAGGAGGACGGAAAGCTACGAGCAGTACTTC

J gene: TRBJ1-1
V gene: TRBV7-8
clone size: NA
D gene: TRBD1
CDR3 protein: CASSFQTGGVTEAFF
CDR3 DNA: TGTGCCAGCAGCTTCCAGACAGGGGGGGTCACTGAAGCTTTCTTT

J gene: TRBJ1-1
V gene: TRBV25-1
clone size: once
D gene: TRBD1
CDR3 protein: CASSETDRVETFF
CDR3 DNA: TGTGCCAGCAGTGAAACGGACAGGGTCGAAACTTTCTTT

J gene: TRBJ2-1
V gene: TRBV29-1
clone size: once
D gene: NA
CDR3 protein: CSVGGSDYNEQFF
CDR3 DNA: TGCAGCGTTGGTGGTAGCGACTACAATGAGCAGTTCTTC

J gene: TRBJ2-7
V gene: TRBV7-9
clone size: few
D gene: TRBD1
CDR3 protein: CASSLGQGLHEQYF
CDR3 DNA: TGTGCCAGCAGCTTGGGACAGGGTCTCCACGAGCAGTACTTC

J gene: TRBJ2-3
V gene: TRBV19
clone size: NA
D gene: NA
CDR3 protein: CASSIGDSTDTQYF
CDR3 DNA: TGTGCCAGTAGTATAGGAGACAGCACAGATACGCAGTATTTT

J gene: TRBJ1-2
V gene: TRBV18
clone size: NA
D gene: NA
CDR3 protein: CASSQGSDGYTF
CDR3 DNA: TGTGCCAGCTCACAGGGTTCCGATGGCTACACCTTC

J gene: TRBJ1-3
V gene: TRBV5-1
clone size: NA
D gene: NA
CDR3 protein: CASSLTWAGAGNTIYF
CDR3 DNA: TGCGCCAGCAGCTTAACCTGGGCAGGCGCTGGAAACACCATATATTTT

J gene: TRBJ1-2
V gene: TRBV12-3/TRBV12-4
clone size: NA
D gene: TRBD1
CDR3 protein: CASRLTGADGYTF
CDR3 DNA: TGTGCCAGCAGGTTGACAGGGGCGGATGGCTACACCTTC

J gene: TRBJ2-7
V gene: TRBV5-1
clone size: once
D gene: NA
CDR3 protein: CASSRLTGSYEQYF
CDR3 DNA: TGCGCCAGCAGCCGACTGACAGGATCCTACGAGCAGTACTTC

J gene: TRBJ1-1
V gene: TRBV7-2
clone size: once
D gene: NA
CDR3 protein: CASSSKGGWTEAFF
CDR3 DNA: TGTGCCAGCAGCTCAAAGGGGGGTTGGACTGAAGCTTTCTTT

J gene: TRBJ1-4
V gene: TRBV29-1
clone size: NA
D gene: NA
CDR3 protein: CSVKGQGGTNEKLFF
CDR3 DNA: TGCAGCGTTAAGGGGCAGGGAGGGACTAATGAAAAACTGTTTTTT

J gene: TRBJ1-5
V gene: TRBV5-1
clone size: NA
D gene: NA
CDR3 protein: CASSLGSQGPNQPQHF
CDR3 DNA: TGCGCCAGCAGCTTGGGTTCCCAGGGACCCAATCAGCCCCAGCATTTT

J gene: TRBJ1-5
V gene: TRBV24-1
clone size: NA
D gene: NA
CDR3 protein: CATSDRGAGARQPQHF
CDR3 DNA: TGTGCCACCAGTGATAGGGGCGCGGGGGCAAGGCAGCCCCAGCATTTT

J gene: TRBJ2-2
V gene: TRBV28
clone size: NA
D gene: TRBD1
CDR3 protein: CASSQGAPGELFF
CDR3 DNA: TGTGCCAGCAGCCAGGGGGCCCCCGGGGAGCTGTTTTTT

J gene: TRBJ1-1
V gene: TRBV19
clone size: NA
D gene: TRBD1
CDR3 protein: CASSIRGRGTEAFF
CDR3 DNA: TGTGCCAGTAGTATAAGGGGCAGGGGGACTGAAGCTTTCTTT

J gene: TRBJ2-7
V gene: TRBV15
clone size: NA
D gene: NA
CDR3 protein: CATSRDRTVSEQYF
CDR3 DNA: TGTGCCACCAGCAGAGATAGGACAGTCAGCGAGCAGTACTTC

J gene: TRBJ2-3
V gene: TRBV9
clone size: once
D gene: NA
CDR3 protein: CASSETDTQYF
CDR3 DNA: TGTGCCAGCAGCGAGACAGATACGCAGTATTTT

J gene: TRBJ2-7
V gene: TRBV29-1
clone size: NA
D gene: TRBD1
CDR3 protein: CSVEVTGVPRYF
CDR3 DNA: TGCAGCGTTGAAGTGACAGGGGTCCCTCGGTACTTC

J gene: TRBJ2-5
V gene: TRBV11-2
clone size: NA
D gene: NA
CDR3 protein: CASSLDHQGGTQYF
CDR3 DNA: TGTGCCAGCAGCTTAGATCACCAGGGAGGAACCCAGTACTTC

J gene: TRBJ2-2
V gene: TRBV7-2
clone size: NA
D gene: NA
CDR3 protein: CASSPGNRDGELFF
CDR3 DNA: TGTGCCAGCAGCCCGGGGAACAGGGACGGGGAGCTGTTTTTT

J gene: TRBJ1-2
V gene: TRBV5-1
clone size: few
D gene: NA
CDR3 protein: CASSRQTAIGSPSIYTF
CDR3 DNA: TGCGCCAGCAGCCGTCAGACAGCCATCGGATCCCCTTCTATTTACACCTTC

J gene: TRBJ2-7
V gene: TRBV28
clone size: NA
D gene: NA
CDR3 protein: CASSLSNPVYEQYF
CDR3 DNA: TGTGCCAGCAGTTTATCCAACCCCGTCTACGAGCAGTACTTC

J gene: TRBJ2-2
V gene: TRBV27
clone size: NA
D gene: TRBD2
CDR3 protein: CASSLGTSGNTGELFF
CDR3 DNA: TGTGCCAGCAGTCTAGGGACTAGCGGGAACACCGGGGAGCTGTTTTTT

J gene: TRBJ2-1
V gene: TRBV5-4
clone size: NA
D gene: NA
CDR3 protein: CASSPTPSSYNEQFF
CDR3 DNA: TGTGCCAGCAGCCCGACACCGAGCTCCTACAATGAGCAGTTCTTC

J gene: TRBJ2-7
V gene: TRBV2
clone size: NA
D gene: TRBD1
CDR3 protein: CASSGTGYEQYF
CDR3 DNA: TGTGCCAGCAGTGGGACAGGCTACGAGCAGTACTTC

J gene: TRBJ2-7
V gene: TRBV18
clone size: once
D gene: NA
CDR3 protein: CASSPPGLGEQYF
CDR3 DNA: TGTGCCAGCTCACCACCGGGACTGGGCGAGCAGTACTTC